This record looks at one T cell receptor (beta chain) sequence and its context. This record belongs to a study of blood T cell repertoires in COVID-19. In the study overall: Sites across the United States, Italy and Spain contributed samples from acute and convalescent COVID-19. PBMCs, B-cell-depleted T cells, or T cells provided the cDNA or gDNA that made up the material.

The germline V gene has CDR1 KGHSH and CDR2 LQKENI. The CDR3 runs 16 residues. Trimming cost V 3 bases and J 7 bases; bases outside gene matches: 11. Assignments of participants to cohorts depended upon their own reported clinical history. Cohort 3 donors counted as recovered after two negative PCRs, clearance, or resolved symptoms. Using immunoSEQ multiplex PCR, the repertoire was profiled, and TCRdb retains in-frame clones only, with some absent. The table lists 430,000 or so clones, around 87% of them singletons, with over 1.5% in the top ten. The source is a woman in her forties who had recovered from COVID-19. Material for sequencing was PBMCs or T cells enriched from blood (not recorded which). The chain employs TRBV18 and TRBJ2-1; 8 nucleotides match TRBD2. CDR3 residues: CASSPQAGDPLNEQFF. In nucleotides, the CDR3 is TGTGCCAGCTCACCCCAAGCGGGAGATCCCTTAAATGAGCAGTTCTTC.